Described below is a single T cell receptor (beta chain) sequence and its context. Its antigen is still unknown. From germline, CDR1 is SGHTA and CDR2 FQGNSA. V lost 5 bases to trimming and J lost 1 base; unmatched junction nucleotides: 15. This CDR3 is 18 amino acids long. The sample belongs to a study of cytomegalovirus exposure and HLA in healthy donors. This PCR relied on a set of 60 Vbeta primers and 13 Jbeta primers. Sequenced by immunoSEQ multiplex PCR; TCRdb stores in-frame clones only, minus some. The sample includes around 80,000 clones, 78% of them seen just once. Whole-study findings and limits: A previous analysis found most TCR beta V segments productive roughly 87% or roughly 30% of the time. Sequencing likely caused a cluster of highly shared sequence variants.

Donors showed nominal health when sampled, although they likely had unrecorded immune exposures. This receptor was obtained from a man aged 35 to 55 in good health and CMV-seronegative. The source material was PBMCs. This chain connects TRBV7-2 to TRBJ1-1; 8 nucleotides agree with TRBD1. CDR3 sequence reads: CASSPSLQGAPGNTEAFF. The CDR3, as DNA: TGTGCCAGCAGCCCGTCCCTCCAGGGGGCGCCGGGGAACACTGAAGCTTTCTTT.